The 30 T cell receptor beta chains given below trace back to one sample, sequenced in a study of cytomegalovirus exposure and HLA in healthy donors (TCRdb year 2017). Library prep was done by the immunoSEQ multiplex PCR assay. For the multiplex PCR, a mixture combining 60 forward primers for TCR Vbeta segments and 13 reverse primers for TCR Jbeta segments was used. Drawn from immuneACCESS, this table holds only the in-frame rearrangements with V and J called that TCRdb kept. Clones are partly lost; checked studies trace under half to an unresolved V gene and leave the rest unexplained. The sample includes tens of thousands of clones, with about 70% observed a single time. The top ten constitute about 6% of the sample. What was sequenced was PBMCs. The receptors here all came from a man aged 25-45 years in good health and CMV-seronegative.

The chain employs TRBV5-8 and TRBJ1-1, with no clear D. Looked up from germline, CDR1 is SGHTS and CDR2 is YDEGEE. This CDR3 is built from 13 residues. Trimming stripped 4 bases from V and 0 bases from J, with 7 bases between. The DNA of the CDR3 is TGTGCCAGCAGCCACCACATGAACACTGAAGCTTTCTTT. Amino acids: CASSHHMNTEAFF. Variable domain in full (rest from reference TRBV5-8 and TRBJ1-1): EAGVTQSPTHLIKTRGQQATLRCSPISGHTSVYWYQQALGLGLQFLLWYDEGEERNRGNFPPRFSGRQFPNYSSELNVNALELEDSALYLCASSHHMNTEAFFGQGTRLTVV.

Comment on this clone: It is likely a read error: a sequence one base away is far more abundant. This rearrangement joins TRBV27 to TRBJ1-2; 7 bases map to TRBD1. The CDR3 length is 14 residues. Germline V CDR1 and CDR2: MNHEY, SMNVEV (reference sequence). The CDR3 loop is CAISSLAGGIGYTF. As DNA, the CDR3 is TGTGCCATCAGTTCACTGGCAGGGGGTATTGGCTACACCTTC.

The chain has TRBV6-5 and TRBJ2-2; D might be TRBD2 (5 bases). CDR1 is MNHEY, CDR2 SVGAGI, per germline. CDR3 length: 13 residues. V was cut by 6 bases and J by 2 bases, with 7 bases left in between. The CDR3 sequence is CASRTRNTGELFF. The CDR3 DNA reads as TGTGCCAGCAGAACTAGAAACACCGGGGAGCTGTTTTTT.

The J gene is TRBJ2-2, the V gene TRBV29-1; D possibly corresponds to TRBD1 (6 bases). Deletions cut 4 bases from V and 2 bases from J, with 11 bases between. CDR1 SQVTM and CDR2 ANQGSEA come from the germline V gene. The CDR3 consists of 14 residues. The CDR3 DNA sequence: TGCAGCGTTGGATCAGGGGCCAACACCGGGGAGCTGTTTTTT. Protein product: CSVGSGANTGELFF.

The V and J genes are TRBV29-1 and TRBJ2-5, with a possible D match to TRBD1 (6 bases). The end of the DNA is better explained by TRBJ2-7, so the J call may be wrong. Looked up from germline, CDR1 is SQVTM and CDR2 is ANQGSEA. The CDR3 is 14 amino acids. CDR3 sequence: CSVEGGRGQYEQYF. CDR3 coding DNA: TGCAGCGTTGAAGGGGGCAGGGGCCAATACGAGCAGTACTTC.

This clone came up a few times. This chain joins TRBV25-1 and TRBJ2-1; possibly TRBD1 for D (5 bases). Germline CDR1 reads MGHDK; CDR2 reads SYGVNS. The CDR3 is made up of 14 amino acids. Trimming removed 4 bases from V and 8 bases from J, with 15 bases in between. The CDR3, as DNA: TGTGCCAGCAGTGTAGCAGGGAATTTCGATGAGCAGTTCTTC. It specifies CASSVAGNFDEQFF.

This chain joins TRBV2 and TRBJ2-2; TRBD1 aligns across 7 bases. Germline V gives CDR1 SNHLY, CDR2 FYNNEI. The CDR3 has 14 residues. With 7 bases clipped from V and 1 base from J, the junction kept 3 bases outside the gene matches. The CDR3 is CASTGQMNTGELFF. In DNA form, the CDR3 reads TGTGCCAGCACGGGACAGATGAACACCGGGGAGCTGTTTTTT.

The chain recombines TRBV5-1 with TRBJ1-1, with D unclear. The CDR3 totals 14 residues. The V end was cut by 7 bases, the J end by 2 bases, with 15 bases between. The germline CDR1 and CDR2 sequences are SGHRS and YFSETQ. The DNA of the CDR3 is TGCGCCAGCCAGTCCGGGTATCTTAACACTGAAGCTTTCTTT. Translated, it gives CASQSGYLNTEAFF.

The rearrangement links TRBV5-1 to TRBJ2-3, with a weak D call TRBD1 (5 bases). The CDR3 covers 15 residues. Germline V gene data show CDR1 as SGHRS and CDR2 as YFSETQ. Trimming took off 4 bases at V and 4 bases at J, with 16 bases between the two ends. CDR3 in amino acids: CASSPEGARADTQYF. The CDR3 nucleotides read TGCGCCAGCAGCCCAGAAGGGGCCAGGGCAGATACGCAGTATTTT.

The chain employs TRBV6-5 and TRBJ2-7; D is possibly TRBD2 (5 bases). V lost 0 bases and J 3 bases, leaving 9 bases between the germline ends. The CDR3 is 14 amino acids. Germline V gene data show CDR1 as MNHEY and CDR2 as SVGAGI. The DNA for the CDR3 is TGTGCCAGCAGTTACTCGACGACTATCTACGAGCAGTACGTC. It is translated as CASSYSTTIYEQYV.

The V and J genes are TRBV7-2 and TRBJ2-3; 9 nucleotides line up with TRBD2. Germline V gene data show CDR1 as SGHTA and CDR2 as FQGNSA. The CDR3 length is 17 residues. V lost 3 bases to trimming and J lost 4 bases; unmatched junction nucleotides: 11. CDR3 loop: CASSFSVGAGGSDTQYF. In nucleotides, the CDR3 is TGTGCCAGCAGCTTTAGCGTGGGAGCGGGAGGTTCAGATACGCAGTATTTT.

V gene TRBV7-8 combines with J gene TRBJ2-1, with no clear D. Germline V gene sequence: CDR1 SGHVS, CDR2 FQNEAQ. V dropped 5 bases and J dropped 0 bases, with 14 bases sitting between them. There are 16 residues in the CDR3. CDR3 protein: CASSPLSLSSYNEQFF. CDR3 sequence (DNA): TGTGCCAGCAGCCCATTATCCTTGAGCTCCTACAATGAGCAGTTCTTC.

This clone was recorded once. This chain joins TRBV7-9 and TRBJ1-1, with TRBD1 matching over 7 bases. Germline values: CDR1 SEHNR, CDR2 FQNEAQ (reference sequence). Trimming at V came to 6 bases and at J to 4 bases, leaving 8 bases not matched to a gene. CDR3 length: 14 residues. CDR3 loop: CASRQSTGTTEAFF. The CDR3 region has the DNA TGTGCCAGCAGGCAGTCGACAGGGACCACTGAAGCTTTCTTT.

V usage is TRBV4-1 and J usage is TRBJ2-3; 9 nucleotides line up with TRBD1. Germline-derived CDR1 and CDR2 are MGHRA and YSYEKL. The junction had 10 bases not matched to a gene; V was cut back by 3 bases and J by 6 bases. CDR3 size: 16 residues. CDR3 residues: CASSQPNRGLWDTQYF. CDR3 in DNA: TGCGCCAGCAGCCAGCCCAACAGGGGGCTATGGGATACGCAGTATTTT.

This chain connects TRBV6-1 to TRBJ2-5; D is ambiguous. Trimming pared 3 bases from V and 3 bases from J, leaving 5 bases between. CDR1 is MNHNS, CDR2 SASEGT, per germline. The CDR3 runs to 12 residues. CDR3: CASSDLEETQYF. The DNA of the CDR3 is TGTGCCAGCAGTGACCTAGAAGAGACCCAGTACTTC.

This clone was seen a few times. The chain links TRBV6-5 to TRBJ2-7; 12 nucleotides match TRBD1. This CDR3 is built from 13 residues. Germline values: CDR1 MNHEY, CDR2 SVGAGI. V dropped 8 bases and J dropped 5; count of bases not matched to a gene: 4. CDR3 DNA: TGTGCCAGCCGGGACAGGGGGCTGGACGAGCAGTACTTC. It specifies CASRDRGLDEQYF.

The CDR3 loop reads CASSPSNTANQPQHF. The CDR3 DNA is TGTGCCAGCTCACCAAGCAATACCGCCAATCAGCCCCAGCATTTT. The chain uses TRBV18 and TRBJ1-5; no clear D. The CDR3 length is 15 residues. Germline loops: CDR1 KGHSH, CDR2 LQKENI. The V end lost 2 bases, the J end lost 3 bases, and 11 bases lay between the germline ends.

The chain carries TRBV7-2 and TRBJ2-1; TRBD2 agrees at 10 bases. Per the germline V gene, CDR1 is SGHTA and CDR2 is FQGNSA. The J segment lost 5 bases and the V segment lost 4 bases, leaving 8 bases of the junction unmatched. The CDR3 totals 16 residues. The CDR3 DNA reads TGTGCCAGCAGCTCATCTAGCGGGAGAGGGCACAATGAGCAGTTCTTC. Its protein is CASSSSSGRGHNEQFF.

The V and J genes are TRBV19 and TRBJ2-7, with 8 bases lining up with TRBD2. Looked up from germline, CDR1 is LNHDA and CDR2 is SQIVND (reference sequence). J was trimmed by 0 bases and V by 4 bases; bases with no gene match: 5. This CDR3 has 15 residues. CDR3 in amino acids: CASSNAGGTSYEQYF. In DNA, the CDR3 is TGTGCCAGTAGTAATGCGGGAGGAACCTCCTACGAGCAGTACTTC.

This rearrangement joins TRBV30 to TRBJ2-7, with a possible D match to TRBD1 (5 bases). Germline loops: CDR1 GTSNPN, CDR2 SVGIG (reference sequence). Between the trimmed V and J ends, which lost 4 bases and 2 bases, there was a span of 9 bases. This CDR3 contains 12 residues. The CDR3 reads CAWNQGTYEQYF. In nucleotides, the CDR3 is TGTGCCTGGAACCAGGGCACCTACGAGCAGTACTTC.

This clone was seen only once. CDR3 sequence: CASSQTNKDLRVTSTDTQYF. CDR3 DNA sequence: TGCGCCAGCAGTCAGACCAACAAAGATCTCCGGGTGACCTCCACAGATACGCAGTATTTT. This chain links TRBV23-1 with TRBJ2-3; D is uncertain. TRBV23-1 belongs to the ORF category, with a function that is uncertain. The CDR3 is made up of 20 amino acids. The V end was cut by 3 bases, the J end by 2 bases, with 27 bases between.

The CDR3 loop reads CASEGYLMYNEQFF. For the CDR3, the DNA is TGTGCCAGCGAGGGATATTTGATGTACAATGAGCAGTTCTTC. The chain combines TRBV25-1 with TRBJ2-1; perhaps TRBD2 as D (5 bases). The CDR3 is 14 residues long. Germline V CDR1 and CDR2: MGHDK, SYGVNS. V was clipped by 8 bases and J by 4 bases, with 15 bases between them.

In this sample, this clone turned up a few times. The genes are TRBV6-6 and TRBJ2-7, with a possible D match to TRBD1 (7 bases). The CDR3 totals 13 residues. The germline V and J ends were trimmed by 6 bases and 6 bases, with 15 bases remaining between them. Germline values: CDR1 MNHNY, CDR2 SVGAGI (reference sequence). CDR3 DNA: TGTGCCAGCAGGGGGGGACAGCTAGGCGAGCAGTACTTC. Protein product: CASRGGQLGEQYF.

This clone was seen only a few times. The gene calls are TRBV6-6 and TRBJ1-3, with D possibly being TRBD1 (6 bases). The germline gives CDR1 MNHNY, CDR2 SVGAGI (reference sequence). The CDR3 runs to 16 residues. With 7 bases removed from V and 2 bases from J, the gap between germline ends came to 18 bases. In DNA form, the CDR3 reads TGTGCCAGCACCTCAGGCTGGGGGCGAACTGGAAACACCATATATTTT. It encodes CASTSGWGRTGNTIYF.

CDR3 in DNA: TGTGCCAGCAGTGAACTGGCGGACAGCACCTACGAGCAGTACTTC. This translates into CASSELADSTYEQYF. The V and J genes are TRBV6-1 and TRBJ2-5; D may be TRBD1 (6 bases). Judging by the DNA end, TRBJ2-7 fits better; the J call may be wrong. The CDR3 covers 15 residues. Germline V gives CDR1 MNHNS, CDR2 SASEGT.

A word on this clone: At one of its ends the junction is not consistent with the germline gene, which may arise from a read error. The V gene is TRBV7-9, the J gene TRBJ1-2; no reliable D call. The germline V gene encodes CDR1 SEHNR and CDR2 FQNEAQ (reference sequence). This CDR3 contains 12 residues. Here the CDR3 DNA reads TGTTCCAGCAGCCAGATAAACTATGGCTACACCTTC. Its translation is CSSSQINYGYTF.

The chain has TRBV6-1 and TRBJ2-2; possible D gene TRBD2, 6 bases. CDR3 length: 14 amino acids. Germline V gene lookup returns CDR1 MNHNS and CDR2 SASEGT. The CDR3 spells CASRRAGDTGELFF. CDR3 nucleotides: TGTGCTTCCCGGAGGGCCGGGGACACCGGGGAGCTGTTTTTT.

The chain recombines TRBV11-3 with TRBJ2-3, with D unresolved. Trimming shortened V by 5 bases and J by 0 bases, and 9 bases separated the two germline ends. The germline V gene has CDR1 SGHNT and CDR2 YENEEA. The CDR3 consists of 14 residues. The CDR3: CASSITASTDTQYF. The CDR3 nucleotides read TGTGCCAGCAGCATAACAGCTAGCACAGATACGCAGTATTTT.

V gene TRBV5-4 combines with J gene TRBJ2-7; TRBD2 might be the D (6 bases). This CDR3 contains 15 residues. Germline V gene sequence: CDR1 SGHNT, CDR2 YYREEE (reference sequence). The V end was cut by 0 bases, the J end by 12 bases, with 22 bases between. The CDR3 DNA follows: TGTGCCAGCAGCTTGGCAGAGGGTGTTACGGGGGTGCGGTACTTC. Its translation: CASSLAEGVTGVRYF.

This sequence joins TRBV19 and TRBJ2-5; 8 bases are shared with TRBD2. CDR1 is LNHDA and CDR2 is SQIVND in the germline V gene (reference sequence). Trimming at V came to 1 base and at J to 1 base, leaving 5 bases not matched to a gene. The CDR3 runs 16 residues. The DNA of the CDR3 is TGTGCCAGTAGTATAGGGACTAGCCCAGGCCAAGAGACCCAGTACTTC. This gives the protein CASSIGTSPGQETQYF.